This T cell receptor beta chain was obtained from a study of CD8 T cells in ankylosing spondylitis. Note on this clonotype: What it binds is unknown.

Study results and caveats: In reactive arthritis synovial fluid and blood, some motif variants had been reported before. Ankylosing spondylitis blood seemed to carry a telltale TCR beta motif made of fewer than 10 highly homologous variants. Within matched ankylosing spondylitis synovial fluid, disease-linked clones were reportedly significantly enriched.

TCR beta libraries were made by quantitative 5'-RACE with molecular barcodes. TCRdb recomputed calls from the 5' RACE reads with MiXCR, one row per CDR3 protein. Of 500,000 to 550,000 distinct CDR3 sequences in the sample, more than 9.5% were seen once. Losses at the gene ends were 3 bases for V and 4 bases for J; bases not matched to a gene: 7. Germline assignment: CDR1 SGHRS and CDR2 YFSETQ. CDR3 length: 16 residues. This sequence joins TRBV5-1 and TRBJ2-1, with 10 bases fitting TRBD2. This TCR was recovered from a male donor with ankylosing spondylitis. Sequencing input: blood, either unsorted or a sorted T cell fraction (not recorded which). As DNA, the CDR3 is TGCGCCAGCAGCTCACCCGGGACTAGCGTATACAATGAGCAGTTCTTC. As protein: CASSSPGTSVYNEQFF.